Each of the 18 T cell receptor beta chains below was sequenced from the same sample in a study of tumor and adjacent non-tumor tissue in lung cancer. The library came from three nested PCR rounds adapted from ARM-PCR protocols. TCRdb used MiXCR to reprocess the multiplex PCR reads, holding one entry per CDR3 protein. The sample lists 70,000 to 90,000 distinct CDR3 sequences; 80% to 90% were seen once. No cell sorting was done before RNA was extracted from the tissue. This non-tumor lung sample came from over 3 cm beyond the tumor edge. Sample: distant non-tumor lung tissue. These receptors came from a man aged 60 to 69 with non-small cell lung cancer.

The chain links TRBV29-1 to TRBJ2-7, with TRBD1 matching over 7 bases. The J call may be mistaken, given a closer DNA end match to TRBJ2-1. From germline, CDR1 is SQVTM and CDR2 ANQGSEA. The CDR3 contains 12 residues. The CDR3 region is CSVELQGRDQFF. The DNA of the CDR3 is TGCAGCGTCGAACTACAGGGGCGCGATCAGTTCTTC.

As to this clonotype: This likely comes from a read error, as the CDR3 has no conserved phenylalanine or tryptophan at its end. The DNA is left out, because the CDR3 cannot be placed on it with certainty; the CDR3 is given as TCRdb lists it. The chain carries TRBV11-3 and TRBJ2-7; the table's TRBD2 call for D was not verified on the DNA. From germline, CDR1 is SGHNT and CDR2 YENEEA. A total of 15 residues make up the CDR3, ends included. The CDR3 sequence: CASRRGGGRANEQYL.

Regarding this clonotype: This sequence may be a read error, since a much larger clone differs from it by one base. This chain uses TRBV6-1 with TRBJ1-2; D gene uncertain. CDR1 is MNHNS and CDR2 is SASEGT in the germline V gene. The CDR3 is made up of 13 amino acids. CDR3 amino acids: CASSEERVYGYIF. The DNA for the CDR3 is TGTGCCAGCAGTGAAGAACGTGTCTATGGCTACATCTTC.

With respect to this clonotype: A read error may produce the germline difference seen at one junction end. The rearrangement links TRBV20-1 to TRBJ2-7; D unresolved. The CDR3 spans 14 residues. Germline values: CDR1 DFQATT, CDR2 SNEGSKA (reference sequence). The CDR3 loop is CNAKITRDPYVQYF. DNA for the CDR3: TGCAATGCTAAGATAACAAGAGACCCCTACGTACAGTACTTC.

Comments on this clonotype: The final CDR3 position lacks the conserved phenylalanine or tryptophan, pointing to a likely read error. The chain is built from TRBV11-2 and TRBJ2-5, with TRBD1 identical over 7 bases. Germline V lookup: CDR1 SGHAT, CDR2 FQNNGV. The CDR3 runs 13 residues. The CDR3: CVNNSTGEETQYS. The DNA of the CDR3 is TGTGTCAACAACTCTACAGGGGAAGAGACCCAGTACTCC.

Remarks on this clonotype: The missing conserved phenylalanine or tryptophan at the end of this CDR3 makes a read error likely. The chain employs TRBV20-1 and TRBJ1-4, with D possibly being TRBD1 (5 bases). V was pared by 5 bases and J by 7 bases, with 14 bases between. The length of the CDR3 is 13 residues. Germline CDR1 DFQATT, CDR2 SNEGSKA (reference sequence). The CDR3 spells CSARDSLSEKLFL. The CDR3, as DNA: TGCAGTGCTCGGGACTCTTTAAGTGAAAAACTGTTTCTT.

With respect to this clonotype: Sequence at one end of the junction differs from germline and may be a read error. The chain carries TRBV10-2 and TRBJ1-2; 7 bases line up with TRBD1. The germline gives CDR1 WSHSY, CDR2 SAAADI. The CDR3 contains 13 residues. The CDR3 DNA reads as TGCGCCAGCAGTCCAGGGGGGAACTATTGCTTCACCTTT. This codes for CASSPGGNYCFTF.

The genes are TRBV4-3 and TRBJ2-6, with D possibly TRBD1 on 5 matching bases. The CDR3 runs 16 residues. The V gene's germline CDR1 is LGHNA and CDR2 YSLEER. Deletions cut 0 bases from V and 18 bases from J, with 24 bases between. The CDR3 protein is CASSQEAVSGANIQTF. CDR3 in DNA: TGCGCCAGCAGCCAAGAGGCAGTGTCTGGGGCCAACATCCAGACTTTC.

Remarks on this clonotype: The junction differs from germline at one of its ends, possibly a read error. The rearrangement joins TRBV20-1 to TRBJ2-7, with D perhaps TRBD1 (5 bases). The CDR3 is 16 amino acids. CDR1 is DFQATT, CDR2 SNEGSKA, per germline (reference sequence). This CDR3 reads CSARALTDTLSYEQYF. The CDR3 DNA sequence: TGCAGTGCTAGGGCGCTAACGGACACCCTCTCCTATGAGCAGTACTTC.

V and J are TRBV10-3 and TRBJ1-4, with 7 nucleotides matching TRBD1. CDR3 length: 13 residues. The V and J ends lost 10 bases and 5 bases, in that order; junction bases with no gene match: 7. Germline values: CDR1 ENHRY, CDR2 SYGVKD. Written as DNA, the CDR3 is TGTGCCACCGGGACAGCGGAAAATGAAAAACTGTTTTTT. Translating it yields CATGTAENEKLFF.

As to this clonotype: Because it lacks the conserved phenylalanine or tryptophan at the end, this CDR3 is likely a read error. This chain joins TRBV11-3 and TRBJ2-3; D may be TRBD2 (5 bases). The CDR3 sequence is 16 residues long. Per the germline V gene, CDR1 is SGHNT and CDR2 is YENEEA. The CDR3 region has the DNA TGTGCCATCAGCTCCGGACTCTTAGGTGGCACAGATACGCAGTATTAT. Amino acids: CAISSGLLGGTDTQYY.

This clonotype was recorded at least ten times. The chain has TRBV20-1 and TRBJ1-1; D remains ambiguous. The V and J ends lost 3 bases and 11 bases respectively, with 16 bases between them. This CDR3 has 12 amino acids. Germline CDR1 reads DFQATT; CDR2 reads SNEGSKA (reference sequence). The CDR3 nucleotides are TGCAGTGCTAGTGCCGGAGAACTGAGGGCTTTCTTT. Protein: CSASAGELRAFF.

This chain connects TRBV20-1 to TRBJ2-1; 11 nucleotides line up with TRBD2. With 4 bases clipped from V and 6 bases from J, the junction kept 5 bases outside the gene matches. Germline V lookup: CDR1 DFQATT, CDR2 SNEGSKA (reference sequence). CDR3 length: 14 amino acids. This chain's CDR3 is CSANPTSGANEQFF. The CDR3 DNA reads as TGCAGTGCTAACCCGACTAGCGGGGCCAATGAGCAGTTCTTC.

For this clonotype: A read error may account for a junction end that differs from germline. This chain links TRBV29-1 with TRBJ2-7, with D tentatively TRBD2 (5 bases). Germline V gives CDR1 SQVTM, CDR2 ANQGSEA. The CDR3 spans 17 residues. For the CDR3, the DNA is TGCAGCGTTGAAGATCATTCCCGGGGTCAAAGCTCCTACGCGCAGTACTTC. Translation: CSVEDHSRGQSSYAQYF.

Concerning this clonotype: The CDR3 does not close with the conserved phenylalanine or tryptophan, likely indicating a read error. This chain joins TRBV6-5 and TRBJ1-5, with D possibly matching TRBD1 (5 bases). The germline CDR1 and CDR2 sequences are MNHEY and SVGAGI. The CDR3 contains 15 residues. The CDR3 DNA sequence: TGTGCCAGCAGTTACCTGCAGGGAAGCAATCAGCTCCAGCATTTA. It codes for CASSYLQGSNQLQHL.

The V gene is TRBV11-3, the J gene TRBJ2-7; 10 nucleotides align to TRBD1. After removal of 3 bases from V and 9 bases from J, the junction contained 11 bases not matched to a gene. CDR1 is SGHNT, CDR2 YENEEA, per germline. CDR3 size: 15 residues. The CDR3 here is CASSFRQGAGHVQYF. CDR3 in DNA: TGTGCCAGCAGCTTCCGACAGGGGGCTGGGCACGTGCAGTACTTC.

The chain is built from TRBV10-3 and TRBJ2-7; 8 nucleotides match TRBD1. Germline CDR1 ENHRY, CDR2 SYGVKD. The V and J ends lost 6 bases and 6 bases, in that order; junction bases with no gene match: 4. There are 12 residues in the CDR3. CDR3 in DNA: TGTGCCATCAGAGACAGGGGTGCCGAGCAGTACTTC. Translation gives CAIRDRGAEQYF.

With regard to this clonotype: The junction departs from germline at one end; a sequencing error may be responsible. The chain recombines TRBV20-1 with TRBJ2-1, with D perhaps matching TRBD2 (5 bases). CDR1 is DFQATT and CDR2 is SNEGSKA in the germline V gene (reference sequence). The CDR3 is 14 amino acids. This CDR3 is CSARGISGYNKQFF. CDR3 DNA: TGCAGTGCTAGAGGGATCAGCGGTTACAATAAGCAGTTCTTC.